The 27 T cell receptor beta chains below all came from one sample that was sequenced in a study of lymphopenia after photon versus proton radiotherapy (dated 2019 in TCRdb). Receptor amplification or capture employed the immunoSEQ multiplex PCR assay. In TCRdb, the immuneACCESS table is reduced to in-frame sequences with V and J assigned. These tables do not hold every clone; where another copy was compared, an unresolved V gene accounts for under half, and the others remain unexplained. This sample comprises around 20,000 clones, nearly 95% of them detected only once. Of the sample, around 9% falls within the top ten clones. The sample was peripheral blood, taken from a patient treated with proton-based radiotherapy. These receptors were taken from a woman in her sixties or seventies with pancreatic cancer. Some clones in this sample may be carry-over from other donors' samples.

The DNA for the CDR3 is TGTGCCAGCAGTGGCGGAGAGACCCAGTACTTC. Translation: CASSGGETQYF. The chain links TRBV2 to TRBJ2-5; the D is unclear. Germline-derived CDR1 and CDR2 are SNHLY and FYNNEI. This CDR3 has 11 amino acids. V gave up 4 bases and J gave up 4 bases, with 4 bases separating them.

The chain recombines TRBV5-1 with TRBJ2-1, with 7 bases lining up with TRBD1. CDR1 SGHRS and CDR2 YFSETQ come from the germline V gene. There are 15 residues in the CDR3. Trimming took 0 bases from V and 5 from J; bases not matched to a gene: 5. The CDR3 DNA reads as TGCGCCAGCAGCTTGGGAGGGGGCCGGGACAATGAGCAGTTCTTC. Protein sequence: CASSLGGGRDNEQFF. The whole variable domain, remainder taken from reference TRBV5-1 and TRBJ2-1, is KAGVTQTPRYLIKTRGQQVTLSCSPISGHRSVSWYQQTPGQGLQFLFEYFSETQRNKGNFPGRFSGRQFSNSRSEMNVSTLELGDSALYLCASSLGGGRDNEQFFGPGTRLTVL.

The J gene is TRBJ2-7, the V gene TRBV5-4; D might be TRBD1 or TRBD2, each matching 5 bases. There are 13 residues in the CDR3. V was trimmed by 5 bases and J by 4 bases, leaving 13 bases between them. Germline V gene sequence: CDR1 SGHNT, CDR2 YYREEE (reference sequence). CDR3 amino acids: CASSSGPTYEQYF. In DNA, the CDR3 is TGTGCCAGCAGTTCGGGACCGACGTACGAGCAGTACTTC.

The CDR3 here is CATTSGVPETQYF. The CDR3 DNA follows: TGTGCCACCACCAGCGGGGTTCCAGAGACCCAGTACTTC. The chain recombines TRBV10-3 with TRBJ2-5, with 7 bases that match TRBD2. J was trimmed by 4 bases and V by 10 bases; bases with no gene match: 9. CDR1 and CDR2 from the germline V gene are ENHRY and SYGVKD. This CDR3 is built from 13 residues.

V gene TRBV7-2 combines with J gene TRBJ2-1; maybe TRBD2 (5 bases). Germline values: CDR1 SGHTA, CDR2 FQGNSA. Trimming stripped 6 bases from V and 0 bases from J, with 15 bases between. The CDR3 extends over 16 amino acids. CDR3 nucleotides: TGTGCCAGCAGTAGCAGGACGGGGAGCTCCTACAATGAGCAGTTCTTC. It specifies CASSSRTGSSYNEQFF.

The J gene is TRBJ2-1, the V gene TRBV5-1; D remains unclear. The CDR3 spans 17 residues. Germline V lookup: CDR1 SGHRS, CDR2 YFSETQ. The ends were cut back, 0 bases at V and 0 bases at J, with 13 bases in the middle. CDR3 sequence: CASSLEVAPSSYNEQFF. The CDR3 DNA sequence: TGCGCCAGCAGCTTGGAAGTAGCTCCGAGCTCCTACAATGAGCAGTTCTTC.

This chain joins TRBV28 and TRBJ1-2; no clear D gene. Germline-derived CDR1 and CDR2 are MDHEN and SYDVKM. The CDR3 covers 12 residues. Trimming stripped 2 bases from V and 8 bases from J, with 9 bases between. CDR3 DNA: TGTGCCAGCAGTTTAGGCTTTCGAGGCTACACCTTC. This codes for CASSLGFRGYTF.

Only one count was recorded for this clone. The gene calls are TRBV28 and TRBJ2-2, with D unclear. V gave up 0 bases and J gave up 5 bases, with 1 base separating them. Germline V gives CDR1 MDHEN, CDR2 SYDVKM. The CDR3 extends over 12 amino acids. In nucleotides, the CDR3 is TGTGCCAGCAGTTTATGGACCGGGGAGCTGTTTTTT. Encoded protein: CASSLWTGELFF.

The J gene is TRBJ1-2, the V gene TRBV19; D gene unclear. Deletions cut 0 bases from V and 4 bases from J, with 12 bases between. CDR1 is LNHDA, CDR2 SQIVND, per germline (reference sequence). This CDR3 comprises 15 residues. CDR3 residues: CASSIDLTQFYGYTF. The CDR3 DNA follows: TGTGCCAGTAGTATAGATCTAACCCAGTTCTATGGCTACACCTTC.

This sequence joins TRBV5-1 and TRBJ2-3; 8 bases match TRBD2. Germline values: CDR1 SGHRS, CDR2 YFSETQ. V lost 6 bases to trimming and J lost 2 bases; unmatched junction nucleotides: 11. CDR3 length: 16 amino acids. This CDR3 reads CASTLRGAGVTDTQYF. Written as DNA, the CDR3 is TGCGCCAGCACACTTCGAGGAGCGGGGGTCACAGATACGCAGTATTTT.

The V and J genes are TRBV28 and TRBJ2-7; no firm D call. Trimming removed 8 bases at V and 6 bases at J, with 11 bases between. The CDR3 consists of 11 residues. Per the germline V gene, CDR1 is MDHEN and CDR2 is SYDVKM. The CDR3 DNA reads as TGTGCCAGCGCAACCACCAGCGAGCAGTACTTC. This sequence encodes CASATTSEQYF.

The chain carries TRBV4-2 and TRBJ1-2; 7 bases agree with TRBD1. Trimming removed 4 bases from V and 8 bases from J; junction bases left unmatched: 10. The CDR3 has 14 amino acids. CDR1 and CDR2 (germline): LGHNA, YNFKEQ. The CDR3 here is CASSRGQIEGGYTF. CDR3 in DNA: TGTGCCAGCAGCCGGGGACAGATTGAAGGGGGCTACACCTTC.

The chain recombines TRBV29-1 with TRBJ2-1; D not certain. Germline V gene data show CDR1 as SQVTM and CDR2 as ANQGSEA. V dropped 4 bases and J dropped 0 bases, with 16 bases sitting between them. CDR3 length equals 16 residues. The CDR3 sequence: CSVVLGEPSSYNEQFF. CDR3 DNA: TGCAGCGTTGTTTTAGGCGAACCTAGCTCCTACAATGAGCAGTTCTTC.

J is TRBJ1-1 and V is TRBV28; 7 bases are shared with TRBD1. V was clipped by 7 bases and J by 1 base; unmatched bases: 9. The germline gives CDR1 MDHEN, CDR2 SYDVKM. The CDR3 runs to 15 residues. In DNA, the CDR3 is TGTGCCAGCATTTCTCTCCGACAGGGGAACACTGAAGCTTTCTTT. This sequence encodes CASISLRQGNTEAFF.

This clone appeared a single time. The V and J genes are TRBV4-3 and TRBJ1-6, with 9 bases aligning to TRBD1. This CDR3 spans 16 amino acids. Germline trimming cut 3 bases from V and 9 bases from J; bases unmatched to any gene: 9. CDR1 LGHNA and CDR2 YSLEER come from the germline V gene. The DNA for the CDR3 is TGCGCCAGCAGCCACAGTCGGACAGGGGACAGTTCACCCCTCCACTTT. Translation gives CASSHSRTGDSSPLHF.

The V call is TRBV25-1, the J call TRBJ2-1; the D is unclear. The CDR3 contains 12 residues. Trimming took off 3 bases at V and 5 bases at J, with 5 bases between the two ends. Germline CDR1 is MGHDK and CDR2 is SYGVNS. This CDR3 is CASSDNDNEQFF. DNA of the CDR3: TGTGCCAGCAGTGATAATGACAATGAGCAGTTCTTC. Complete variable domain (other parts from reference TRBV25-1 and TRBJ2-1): EADIYQTPRYLVIGTGKKITLECSQTMGHDKMYWYQQDPGMELHLIHYSYGVNSTEKGDLSSESTVSRIRTEHFPLTLESARPSHTSQYLCASSDNDNEQFFGPGTRLTVL.

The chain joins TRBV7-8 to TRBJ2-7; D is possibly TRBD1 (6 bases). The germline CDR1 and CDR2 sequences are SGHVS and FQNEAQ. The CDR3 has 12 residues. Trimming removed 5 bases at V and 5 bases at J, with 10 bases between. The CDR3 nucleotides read TGTGCCAGCAGCCGGACAGATCACGAGCAGTACTTC. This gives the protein CASSRTDHEQYF.

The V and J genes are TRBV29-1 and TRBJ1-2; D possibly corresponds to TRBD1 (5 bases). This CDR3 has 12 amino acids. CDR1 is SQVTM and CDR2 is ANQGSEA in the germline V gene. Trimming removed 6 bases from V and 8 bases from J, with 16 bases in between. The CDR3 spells CSVKGQDEGYTF. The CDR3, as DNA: TGCAGCGTGAAGGGGCAGGACGAGGGCTACACCTTC.

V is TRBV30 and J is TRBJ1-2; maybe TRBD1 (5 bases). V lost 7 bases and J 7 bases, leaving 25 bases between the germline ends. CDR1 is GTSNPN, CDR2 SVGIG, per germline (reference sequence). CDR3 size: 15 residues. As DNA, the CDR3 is TGTGCCTCGGGTAACCGACAAGGGGAGGGGAGTGGCTACACCTTC. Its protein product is CASGNRQGEGSGYTF.

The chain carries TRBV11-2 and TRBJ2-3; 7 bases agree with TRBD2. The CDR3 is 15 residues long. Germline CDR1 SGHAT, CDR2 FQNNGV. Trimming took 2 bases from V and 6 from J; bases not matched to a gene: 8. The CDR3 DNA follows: TGTGCCAGCAGCTTAAGCGGGGTAGTAGGGGATACGCAGTATTTT. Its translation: CASSLSGVVGDTQYF.

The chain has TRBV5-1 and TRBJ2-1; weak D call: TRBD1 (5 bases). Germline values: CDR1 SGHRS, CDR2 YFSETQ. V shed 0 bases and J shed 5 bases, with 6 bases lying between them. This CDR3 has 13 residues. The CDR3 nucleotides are TGCGCCAGCAGCTTGGTAGGGGACAATGAGCAGTTCTTC. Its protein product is CASSLVGDNEQFF.

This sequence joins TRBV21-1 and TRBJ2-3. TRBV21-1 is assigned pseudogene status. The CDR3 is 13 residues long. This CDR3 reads CASSRRTTDTQYF. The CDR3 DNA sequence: TGTGCCAGCAGCCGACGAACAACAGATACGCAGTATTTT.

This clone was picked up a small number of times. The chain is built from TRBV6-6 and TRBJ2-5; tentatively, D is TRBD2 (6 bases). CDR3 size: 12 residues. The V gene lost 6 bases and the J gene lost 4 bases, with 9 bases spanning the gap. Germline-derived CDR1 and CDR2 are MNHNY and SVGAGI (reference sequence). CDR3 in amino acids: CASSQGGETQYF. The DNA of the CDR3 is TGTGCCAGCAGCCAGGGAGGAGAGACCCAGTACTTC.

The CDR3 DNA reads as TGTGCCAGCAGCTTAGTGGCTAGCGGGAGTTCAGATACGCAGTATTTT. It is translated as CASSLVASGSSDTQYF. The gene calls are TRBV7-9 and TRBJ2-3, with 10 positions matching TRBD2. CDR1 and CDR2 from the germline V gene are SEHNR and FQNEAQ (reference sequence). The V gene end was trimmed by 1 base and the J gene end by 4 bases; junction bases not matched to a gene: 5. The CDR3 is 16 amino acids. Full variable domain (missing parts from reference TRBV7-9 and TRBJ2-3): DTGVSQNPRHKITKRGQNVTFRCDPISEHNRLYWYRQTLGQGPEFLTYFQNEAQLEKSRLLSDRFSAERPKGSFSTLEIQRTEQGDSAMYLCASSLVASGSSDTQYFGPGTRLTVL.

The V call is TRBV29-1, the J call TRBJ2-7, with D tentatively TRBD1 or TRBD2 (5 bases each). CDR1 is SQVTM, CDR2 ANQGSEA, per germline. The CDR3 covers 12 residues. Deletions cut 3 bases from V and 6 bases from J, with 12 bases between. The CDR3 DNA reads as TGCAGCGTTGACGGGGTTGGGGGCGAGCAGTACTTC. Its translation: CSVDGVGGEQYF.

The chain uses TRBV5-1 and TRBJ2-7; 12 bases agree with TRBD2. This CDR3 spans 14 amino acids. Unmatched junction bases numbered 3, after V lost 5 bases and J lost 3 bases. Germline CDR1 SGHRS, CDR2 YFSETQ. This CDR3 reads CASRLAGGGYEQYF. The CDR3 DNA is TGCGCCAGCAGGCTAGCGGGAGGGGGCTACGAGCAGTACTTC.

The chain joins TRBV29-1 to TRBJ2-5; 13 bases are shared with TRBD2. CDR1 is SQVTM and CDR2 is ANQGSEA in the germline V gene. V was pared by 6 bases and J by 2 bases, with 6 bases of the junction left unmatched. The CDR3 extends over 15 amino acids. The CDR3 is CSVTGLAGVQETQYF. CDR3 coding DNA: TGCAGCGTAACCGGACTAGCGGGGGTACAAGAGACCCAGTACTTC.